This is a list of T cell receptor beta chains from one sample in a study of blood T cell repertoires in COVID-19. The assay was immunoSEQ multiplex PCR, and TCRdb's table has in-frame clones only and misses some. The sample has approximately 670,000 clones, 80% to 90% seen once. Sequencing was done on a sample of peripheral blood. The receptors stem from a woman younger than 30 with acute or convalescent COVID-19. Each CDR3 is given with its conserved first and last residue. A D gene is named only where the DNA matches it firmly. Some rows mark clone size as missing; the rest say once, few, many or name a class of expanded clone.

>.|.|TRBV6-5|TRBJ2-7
TGTGCCAGCAGAAAACAGGGTCCCCACGAGCAGTACTTC
CASRKQGPHEQYF
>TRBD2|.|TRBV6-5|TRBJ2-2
TGTGCCAGCCCGCGGGGGGGAAGGTACACCGGGGAGCTGTTTTTT
CASPRGGRYTGELFF
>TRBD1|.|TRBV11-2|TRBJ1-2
TGTGCCAGCAGCCGACCGGGACAGGCATTCAACTATGGCTACACCTTC
CASSRPGQAFNYGYTF
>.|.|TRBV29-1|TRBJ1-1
TGCAGCGTTGGCAGGGGTCAGAACACTGAAGCTTTCTTT
CSVGRGQNTEAFF
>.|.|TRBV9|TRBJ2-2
TGTGCCAGCAGCGTGACCCAATGGCGGGGGCCGAACACCGGGGAGCTGTTTTTT
CASSVTQWRGPNTGELFF
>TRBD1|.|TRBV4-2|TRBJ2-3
TGTGCCAGCAGCCCAGCTGGGACAGGGGACGCAGATACGCAGTATTTT
CASSPAGTGDADTQYF
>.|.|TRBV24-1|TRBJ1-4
TGTGCCACCAGTGGGGCCCATGGAAAACTGTTTTTT
CATSGAHGKLFF
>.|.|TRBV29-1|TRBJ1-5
TGCAGCGTGGGGGGGGGCTTCGGCAATCAGCCCCAGCATTTT
CSVGGGFGNQPQHF
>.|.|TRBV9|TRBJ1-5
TGTGCCAGCAGCACGTCAGGGGGCAATCAGCCCCAGCATTTT
CASSTSGGNQPQHF
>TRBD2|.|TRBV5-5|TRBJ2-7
TGTGCCAGCTGGAGCGGGGACTCCTACGAGCAGTACTTC
CASWSGDSYEQYF
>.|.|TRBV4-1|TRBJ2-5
TGCGCCAGCAGCCAAAACGTAGAGGAGACCCAGTACTTC
CASSQNVEETQYF
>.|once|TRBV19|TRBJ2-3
TGTGCCAGTAGCGGGGGAGGTAATACGCAGTATTTT
CASSGGGNTQYF
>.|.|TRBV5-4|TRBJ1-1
TGTGCCAGCAGCTTGCCTCAGGACTTGAACACTGAAGCTTTCTTT
CASSLPQDLNTEAFF
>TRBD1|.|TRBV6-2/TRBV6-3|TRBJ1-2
TGTGCCAGCAGTCCGGCGGGGGGACAGGGGGCTGGAGGCTACACCTTC
CASSPAGGQGAGGYTF
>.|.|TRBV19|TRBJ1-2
TGTGCCAGTACTACAGGGTATCGTGGCTACACCTTC
CASTTGYRGYTF
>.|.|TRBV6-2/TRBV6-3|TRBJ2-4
TGTGCCAGCAGTCCAACTCAAGTAGCCAAAAACATTCAGTACTTC
CASSPTQVAKNIQYF